Given below is one TCR beta chain in context. Its antigen is undetermined. V lost 6 bases to trimming and J lost 6 bases; unmatched junction nucleotides: 12. The germline CDR1 and CDR2 sequences are SGHAT and FQDESV (reference sequence). The CDR3 sequence is 16 residues long. The sample is drawn from a study of cytomegalovirus exposure and HLA in healthy donors. Study-wide points: Within a later analysis, the majority of CMV-associated TCR beta chains appeared HLA-restricted.

The PCR employed 60 Vbeta primers together with 13 Jbeta primers. Assay: immunoSEQ multiplex PCR; the TCRdb copy retains only in-frame clones and omits some. Found here are approximately 150,000 clones, around 78% of them singletons; the top ten hold about 1.6%. Source material: PBMCs. The TCR sequence derives from a woman aged 18-30 years in good health and CMV-seronegative. This sequence joins TRBV11-1 and TRBJ2-7; 12 bases agree with TRBD2. The CDR3, as DNA: TGTGCCAGCAGTCTCCTTGGGACTAGCGGGCCCCCCGAGCAGTACTTC. Its protein product is CASSLLGTSGPPEQYF.